This is a list of T cell receptor beta chains from one sample in a study of CD8 T cells in ankylosing spondylitis. TCRdb processed the 5' RACE reads anew with MiXCR; each CDR3 protein has one entry. The table lists about 230,000 distinct CDR3 sequences, 8% to 9% of them singletons. The sample was blood, either unsorted or a sorted T cell fraction (not recorded which). The receptors here all came from a female donor with ankylosing spondylitis or in good health (not recorded which). The CDR3 runs from the conserved cysteine through the conserved F or W.

TRBV20-1	17	TRBJ2-1	CSARVRGRLVAGREQFF
TRBV6-2/TRBV6-3	11	TRBJ2-7	CAGETGYEQYF
TRBV5-1	13	TRBJ1-2	CASSLGRDYGYTF
TRBV18	15	TRBJ1-3	CASSISGDSGNTIYF
TRBV5-6	13	TRBJ1-2	CASSLDDMGGYTF
TRBV12-3/TRBV12-4	14	TRBJ1-1	CASSLISMNTEAFF
TRBV11-2	18	TRBJ2-7	CASSLPPGGTASRFEQYF
TRBV20-1	15	TRBJ1-4	CSARSGGSFDEKLFF
TRBV6-2/TRBV6-3	14	TRBJ2-2	CASSYRPNTGELFF
TRBV7-2	17	TRBJ2-3	CASSFDPAGPFTDTQYF
TRBV29-1	18	TRBJ2-1	CSVEGVRGRWVPNNEQFF
TRBV4-2	13	TRBJ2-7	CASSPLGVYEQYF
TRBV5-1	15	TRBJ2-2	CASSFAWVDTGELFF
TRBV10-3	11	TRBJ2-7	CAIRGTDEQCF
TRBV28	14	TRBJ2-5	CASSLGGYQETQYF
TRBV6-2/TRBV6-3	12	TRBJ1-1	CASSPNAYEAFF
TRBV9	16	TRBJ2-1	CASSVGTSGLVGEQFF
TRBV19	12	TRBJ2-5	CASGRVQETQYF
TRBV4-3	13	TRBJ2-7	CASSQESAYEQYF
TRBV12-3/TRBV12-4	13	TRBJ2-2	CASSLGVAGELFF
TRBV11-2	13	TRBJ2-4	CASSFEGVRIQYF
TRBV18	18	TRBJ1-5	CASSPRGGTDYSNQPQHF
TRBV12-3/TRBV12-4	14	TRBJ2-5	CASSLLAGGETQYF
TRBV28	15	TRBJ2-5	CASSLQQGRGETQYF
TRBV5-1	15	TRBJ2-3	CASSLELATTDTQYF
TRBV7-9	12	TRBJ2-7	CASSLSAAEQYF
TRBV7-2	12	TRBJ2-7	CASSLNGYEQYF
TRBV7-2	12	TRBJ1-2	CASSPLSDGYTF
TRBV4-3	13	TRBJ2-3	CASSQERPDTQYF
TRBV6-4	16	TRBJ2-1	CASSDSGLAGVNEQFF
TRBV5-4	14	TRBJ2-5	CASSLRGEPKTQYF
TRBV5-1	15	TRBJ2-1	CASSLGRGTYNEQFF
TRBV20-1	19	TRBJ1-5	CSARGPSLLIPGRNQPQHF
TRBV28	14	TRBJ2-3	CASSLRGFTDTQYF
TRBV5-1	15	TRBJ2-1	CASTRDRISYNEQFF
TRBV5-4	15	TRBJ1-3	CASSRGGAAGNTIYF
TRBV29-1	13	TRBJ2-7	CSVDQPGAGEQYF
TRBV4-3	16	TRBJ2-3	CASSQTPAGVGDTQYF
TRBV20-1	13	TRBJ1-6	CSARDLLHSPLHF
TRBV29-1	16	TRBJ2-1	CSVEKGVGGSYNEQFF
TRBV20-1	16	TRBJ2-3	CSVRGEGKINTDTQYF
TRBV7-8	16	TRBJ2-1	CASSSSTGGDNNEQFF
TRBV12-3/TRBV12-4	14	TRBJ1-4	CASSLRGVGEKLFF
TRBV7-2	15	TRBJ2-7	CASSYRGGLSYEQYF
TRBV9	14	TRBJ1-2	CASNGGRSYYGYTF
TRBV12-3/TRBV12-4	14	TRBJ2-1	CASTPGGPGNEQFF
TRBV29-1	16	TRBJ1-4	CSVPGQGESTNEKLFF
TRBV12-3/TRBV12-4	14	TRBJ1-6	CASRRGTGGSPLHF
TRBV12-3/TRBV12-4	14	TRBJ2-7	CASSPGHQSDEQYF
TRBV7-2	15	TRBJ2-1	CASSLGASGYNEQFF